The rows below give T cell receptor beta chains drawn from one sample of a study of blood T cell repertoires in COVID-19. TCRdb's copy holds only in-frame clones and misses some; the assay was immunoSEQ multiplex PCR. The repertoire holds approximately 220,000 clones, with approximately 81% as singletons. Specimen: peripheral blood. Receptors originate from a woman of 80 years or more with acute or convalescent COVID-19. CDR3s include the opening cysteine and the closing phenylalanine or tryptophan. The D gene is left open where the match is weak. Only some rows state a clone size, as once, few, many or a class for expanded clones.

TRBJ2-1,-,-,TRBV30,TGTGCCTGGAGTCCCACTAACAATGAGCAGTTCTTC,CAWSPTNNEQFF
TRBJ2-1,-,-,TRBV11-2,TGTGCCAGCAGCTTAGATCGGGTCATGACCACTCCTAACAATGAGCAGTTCTTC,CASSLDRVMTTPNNEQFF
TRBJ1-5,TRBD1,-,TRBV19,TGTGCCAGTAGCATTATGGGGACAGGGCATCAGCCCCAGCATTTT,CASSIMGTGHQPQHF
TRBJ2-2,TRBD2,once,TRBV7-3,TGTGCCAGCAGCTTTAGCGGGAGTGCCGGGGAGCTGTTTTTT,CASSFSGSAGELFF
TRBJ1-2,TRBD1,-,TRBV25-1,TGTGCCAGCAGTATAGGGACAGGCGGACGAAATGGCTACACCTTC,CASSIGTGGRNGYTF
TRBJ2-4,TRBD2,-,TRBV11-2,TGTGCCAGCACCCCCGCGGGAGGGGGAAACATTCAGTACTTC,CASTPAGGGNIQYF
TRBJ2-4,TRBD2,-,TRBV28,TGTGCCAGCAGAAGTGGGGGACTAGCGGGGATAGCCAAAAACATTCAGTACTTC,CASRSGGLAGIAKNIQYF
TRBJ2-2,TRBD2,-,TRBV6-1,TGTGCCAGCAGTGAAATCTTAGCGGGGTATGCCGGGGAGCTGTTTTTT,CASSEILAGYAGELFF
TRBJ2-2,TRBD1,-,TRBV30,TGTGCCTGGAGTGGACCGACAGGGGTGGACACCGGGGAGCTGTTTTTT,CAWSGPTGVDTGELFF
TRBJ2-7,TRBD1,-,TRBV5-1,TGCGCCAGCAGCCCCAAGACAGGGGGCTCCTACGAGCAGTACTTC,CASSPKTGGSYEQYF
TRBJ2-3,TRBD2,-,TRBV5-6,TGTGCCAGCGGACTAGCGGGAGGTACACGGACAGATACGCAGTATTTT,CASGLAGGTRTDTQYF
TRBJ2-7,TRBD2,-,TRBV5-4,TGTGCCAGCAGCTCCTCCCTGTCTAGCGGAAATTACGAGCAGTACTTC,CASSSSLSSGNYEQYF
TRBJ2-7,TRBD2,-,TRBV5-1,TGCGCCAGCAGCTTAACTAGCGGGCGGGACGAGCAGTACTTC,CASSLTSGRDEQYF
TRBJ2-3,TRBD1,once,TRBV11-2,TGTGCCAGCAGCCGACAGGGGTTGGGCACAGATACGCAGTATTTT,CASSRQGLGTDTQYF
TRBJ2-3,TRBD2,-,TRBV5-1,TGCGCCAGCAGAGGAGGAGCGGGAGGCACTAGCACAGATACGCAGTATTTT,CASRGGAGGTSTDTQYF
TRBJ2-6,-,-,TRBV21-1,TGTGCCAGCAGCAAAGCGGGGACTAGCGGGAGCTCTGGGGCCAACGTCCTGACTTTC,CASSKAGTSGSSGANVLTF
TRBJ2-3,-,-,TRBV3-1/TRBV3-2,TGTGCCAGCAGCCAAGATCGCGCGCTCCCAGATACGCAGTATTTT,CASSQDRALPDTQYF
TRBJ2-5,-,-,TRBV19,TGTGCCAGTAGTAGCCTGGACAGACAAGAGACCCAGTACTTC,CASSSLDRQETQYF
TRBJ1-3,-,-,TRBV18,TGTGCCAGCTCACCGACAGGCTCTGGAAACACCATATATTTT,CASSPTGSGNTIYF
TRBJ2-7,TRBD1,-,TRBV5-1,TGCGCCAGCAGCCGTGAAACAGGGGGCGCGGACGAGCAGTACTTC,CASSRETGGADEQYF
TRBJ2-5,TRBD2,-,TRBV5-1,TGCGCCAGCAGCTTGGCAAGCGGGGGTGGGGAGACCCAGTACTTC,CASSLASGGGETQYF
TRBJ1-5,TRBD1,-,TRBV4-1,TGCGCCAGCAGCCAAGTCGCCACAGGGGGCGGCCATCAGCCCCAGCATTTT,CASSQVATGGGHQPQHF
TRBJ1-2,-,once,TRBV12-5,TGTGCTAGTGGTTTGGTTATGGGCAGATACGACTATGGCTACACCTTC,CASGLVMGRYDYGYTF
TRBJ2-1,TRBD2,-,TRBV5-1,TGCGCCAGCAGCTTCGAAGCGGGGGGGCTCAATGAGCAGTTCTTC,CASSFEAGGLNEQFF
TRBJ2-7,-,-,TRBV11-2,TGTGCCAGCAGCTTCTCGGACGGGACCTACGAGCAGTACTTC,CASSFSDGTYEQYF
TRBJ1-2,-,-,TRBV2,TGTGCCAGCAGTGAGTACAGGCGTGATGGCTACACCTTC,CASSEYRRDGYTF
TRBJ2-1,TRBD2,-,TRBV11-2,TGTGCCAGCAGCGCCCAGGGACTAGCGGGAGGTAGGGGGCAGTTCTTC,CASSAQGLAGGRGQFF